Shown below are 22 T cell receptor beta chains from a single sample sequenced in a study of T-cell memory formation after mild COVID-19. TCRdb reanalysed the 5' RACE reads using MiXCR and keeps one entry per CDR3 protein. Of hundreds of thousands of distinct CDR3 sequences in the sample, approximately 14% are singletons; the top ten hold 20% to 25%. The sequencing sample was made of PBMCs or a T cell subset sorted from them (not recorded which). The receptors were gathered from a young man who had mild COVID-19 (a few samples of this study predate the infection). Cell type and time point are not known.

This rearrangement joins TRBV5-1 to TRBJ2-5; TRBD2 is a possible D gene (7 bases). V lost 4 bases to trimming and J lost 4 bases, with 20 bases between them. Germline V gene lookup returns CDR1 SGHRS and CDR2 YFSETQ. CDR3 length: 16 residues. The CDR3 nucleotides read TGCGCCAGCAGCGCCGACCGGGGGGCGGTTCGAGAGACCCAGTACTTC. Residues: CASSADRGAVRETQYF.

The chain couples TRBV20-1 to TRBJ2-5, with 9 bases identical to TRBD1. Looked up from germline, CDR1 is DFQATT and CDR2 is SNEGSKA (reference sequence). The CDR3 is 14 amino acids. Losses at the gene ends were 6 bases for V and 2 bases for J; bases not matched to a gene: 7. Here the CDR3 DNA reads TGCAGTGCCCAAGACAGGGGGGCTCAAGAGACCCAGTACTTC. The encoded protein is CSAQDRGAQETQYF.

The V gene is TRBV12-3 or TRBV12-4, the J gene TRBJ2-7, with a weak D call TRBD1 (5 bases). The CDR3 consists of 14 residues. The V end was cut by 2 bases, the J end by 3 bases, with 11 bases between. Written as DNA, the CDR3 is TGTGCCAGCAGTTTAAGGGGCACCCTCTACGAGCAGTACTTC. It specifies CASSLRGTLYEQYF.

This clonotype has only a few counts. This sequence joins TRBV29-1 and TRBJ2-2; D is uncertain. Germline V gives CDR1 SQVTM, CDR2 ANQGSEA. The V end lost 5 bases, the J end lost 4 bases, and 11 bases lay between the germline ends. CDR3 length: 13 residues. DNA of the CDR3: TGCAGCGTTCGGTGGGCGAGCACCGGGGAGCTGTTTTTT. This encodes CSVRWASTGELFF.

This clonotype was seen a handful of times. The chain employs TRBV5-1 and TRBJ2-3; D ambiguous. CDR3 length equals 15 residues. The ends were cut back, 4 bases at V and 1 base at J, with 13 bases in the middle. CDR1 and CDR2 from the germline V gene are SGHRS and YFSETQ. This chain's CDR3 is CASSRDPAGTDTQYF. CDR3 nucleotide sequence: TGCGCCAGCAGCCGAGACCCGGCGGGCACAGATACGCAGTATTTT. Variable domain in full (rest from reference TRBV5-1 and TRBJ2-3): KAGVTQTPRYLIKTRGQQVTLSCSPISGHRSVSWYQQTPGQGLQFLFEYFSETQRNKGNFPGRFSGRQFSNSRSEMNVSTLELGDSALYLCASSRDPAGTDTQYFGPGTRLTVL.

This clonotype was counted only a few times. CDR3 sequence (DNA): TGTGCCAGCAAGAAAACAAACAATCAGCCCCAGCATTTT. Its protein product is CASKKTNNQPQHF. The chain is built from TRBV6-1 and TRBJ1-5; D remains ambiguous. V lost 7 bases and J 3 bases, leaving 10 bases between the germline ends. Germline CDR1 MNHNS, CDR2 SASEGT. The length of the CDR3 is 13 residues.

This clonotype was seen a few times. The J gene is TRBJ1-1, the V gene TRBV5-4; D not resolved. V was trimmed by 3 bases and J by 1 base, leaving 7 bases between them. Germline CDR1 is SGHNT and CDR2 is YYREEE (reference sequence). This CDR3 region has 13 residues. DNA of the CDR3: TGTGCCAGCAGCTCCGGGAAGAACACTGAAGCTTTCTTT. Amino acids: CASSSGKNTEAFF.

J is TRBJ1-5 and V is TRBV6-6, with D possibly matching TRBD1 (5 bases). The CDR3 extends over 14 amino acids. Germline V gene lookup returns CDR1 MNHNY and CDR2 SVGAGI (reference sequence). Trimming shortened V by 3 bases and J by 7 bases, and 13 bases separated the two germline ends. CDR3 region: CASSYPGMEQPQHF. CDR3 coding DNA: TGTGCCAGCAGTTATCCAGGGATGGAGCAGCCCCAGCATTTT.

V usage is TRBV4-3 and J usage is TRBJ2-3, with 9 bases fitting TRBD2. V was clipped by 0 bases and J by 4 bases; unmatched bases: 5. This CDR3 comprises 16 residues. CDR1 and CDR2 (germline): LGHNA, YSLEER. The CDR3 region is CASSQDAAGGADTQYF. In nucleotides, the CDR3 is TGCGCCAGCAGCCAAGATGCAGCGGGGGGCGCAGATACGCAGTATTTT.

This clonotype was observed many times. This sequence joins TRBV19 and TRBJ1-5; D gene uncertain. Trimming shortened V by 4 bases and J by 5 bases, and 6 bases separated the two germline ends. CDR1 is LNHDA and CDR2 is SQIVND in the germline V gene (reference sequence). This CDR3 has 12 amino acids. The DNA of the CDR3 is TGTGCCAGTAGTAAACAATATCAGCCCCAGCATTTT. Its protein product is CASSKQYQPQHF.

This chain uses TRBV25-1 with TRBJ1-2; no reliable D call. Trimming pared 0 bases from V and 8 bases from J, leaving 4 bases between. The CDR3 is 11 amino acids. Per the germline V gene, CDR1 is MGHDK and CDR2 is SYGVNS. CDR3 loop: CASSEYDGYTF. The CDR3 DNA reads TGTGCCAGCAGTGAATACGACGGCTACACCTTC.

The table lists this clonotype with a few counts. This sequence joins TRBV4-2 and TRBJ2-3, with a weak D call TRBD2 (7 bases). The V gene lost 0 bases and the J gene lost 5 bases, with 18 bases spanning the gap. Germline lookup yields CDR1 LGHNA and CDR2 YNFKEQ. The CDR3 is 17 residues long. The CDR3 bases are TGTGCCAGCAGCCAAGAGATCGGGGGGCACGGGGGAGATACGCAGTATTTT. This sequence encodes CASSQEIGGHGGDTQYF.

The chain is built from TRBV9 and TRBJ2-3; D is unresolved. The ends were cut back, 8 bases at V and 0 bases at J, with 10 bases in the middle. Germline CDR1 is SGDLS and CDR2 is YYNGEE. The CDR3 loop spans 13 amino acids. CDR3 in DNA: TGTGCCAGTAGGGCCAGCAGCACAGATACGCAGTATTTT. Amino acid sequence: CASRASSTDTQYF.

This clonotype showed up just a few times. The chain employs TRBV6-5 and TRBJ1-5; 7 positions agree with TRBD1. After removal of 8 bases from V and 0 bases from J, the junction contained 7 bases not matched to a gene. The CDR3 extends over 15 amino acids. The germline CDR1 and CDR2 sequences are MNHEY and SVGAGI. CDR3 residues: CASAGTADSNQPQHF. The CDR3 DNA sequence: TGTGCCAGCGCTGGGACAGCAGATAGCAATCAGCCCCAGCATTTT.

The chain recombines TRBV6-5 with TRBJ2-7; tentatively, D is TRBD2 (5 bases). The CDR3 spans 14 residues. Per germline, CDR1 MNHEY and CDR2 SVGAGI. V dropped 6 bases and J dropped 5 bases, with 17 bases sitting between them. The CDR3 protein is CASSSDYSGNEQYV. The CDR3 nucleotides read TGTGCCAGCAGCTCCGACTACTCGGGGAACGAGCAGTACGTC.

V and J are TRBV27 and TRBJ2-3; D uncertain. The CDR3 extends over 12 amino acids. Germline V gene sequence: CDR1 MNHEY, CDR2 SMNVEV (reference sequence). V was trimmed by 0 bases and J by 11 bases, leaving 9 bases between them. As DNA, the CDR3 is TGTGCCAGCAGTTTATCAGGGCGGCGGCAGTATTTT. As protein: CASSLSGRRQYF.

This clonotype has just a few counts. This sequence may be a read error, since a much larger clone differs from it by one base. Here the CDR3 reads CASSPQGLAKETQYF. The CDR3 DNA is TGTGCCAGCAGCCCACAGGGACTAGCGAAAGAGACCCAGTACTTC. V and J are TRBV7-3 and TRBJ2-5; the match to TRBD2 covers 10 bases. Germline trimming cut 5 bases from V and 3 bases from J; bases unmatched to any gene: 6. This CDR3 comprises 15 residues. CDR1 SGHTA and CDR2 FQGTGA come from the germline V gene.

This clonotype turned up a few times. V usage is TRBV7-9 and J usage is TRBJ2-5; D is ambiguous. The CDR3 consists of 12 residues. Germline V gives CDR1 SEHNR, CDR2 FQNEAQ (reference sequence). Trimming left V 5 bases short and J 5 bases short, with 9 bases between. CDR3 protein: CASSRPSETQYF. CDR3 DNA: TGTGCCAGCAGCCGGCCAAGTGAGACCCAGTACTTC.

This clonotype was found a few times. The chain combines TRBV7-6 with TRBJ2-1, with D perhaps TRBD1 (5 bases). CDR1 SGHVS and CDR2 FNYEAQ come from the germline V gene. The CDR3 is 14 residues long. V shed 2 bases and J shed 7 bases, with 12 bases lying between them. The CDR3 nucleotides are TGTGCCAGCAGCTTACGCAGGGATGTGAATGAGCAGTTCTTC. Its protein product is CASSLRRDVNEQFF.

This clonotype was seen more than once but under ten times. The chain couples TRBV11-2 to TRBJ1-1; D unresolved. The germline V gene has CDR1 SGHAT and CDR2 FQNNGV. The CDR3 loop spans 11 amino acids. V was trimmed by 2 bases and J by 11 bases, leaving 9 bases between them. This chain's CDR3 is CASSLYRRAFF. The CDR3 DNA reads as TGTGCCAGCAGCTTATATCGTAGGGCTTTCTTT.

V is TRBV5-4 and J is TRBJ2-3; TRBD2 aligns across 8 bases. The CDR3 has 14 residues. Per germline, CDR1 SGHNT and CDR2 YYREEE (reference sequence). The V gene end was trimmed by 4 bases and the J gene end by 6 bases; junction bases not matched to a gene: 7. The CDR3 region has the DNA TGTGCCAGCAGCATCGGGGGGGCATTGGATACGCAGTATTTT. The encoded protein is CASSIGGALDTQYF.

This chain connects TRBV20-1 to TRBJ2-3; D is ambiguous. Germline V CDR1 and CDR2: DFQATT, SNEGSKA (reference sequence). The V gene lost 6 bases and the J gene lost 2 bases, with 15 bases spanning the gap. The CDR3 contains 14 residues. Written as DNA, the CDR3 is TGCAGTGCCCCCCCCCAGGCGAACACAGATACGCAGTATTTT. Translation gives CSAPPQANTDTQYF.